These 9 T cell receptor beta chains share one sample of origin, sequenced in a study of blood T cell repertoires in COVID-19. The table came from immunoSEQ multiplex PCR; TCRdb's copy has only in-frame clones and leaves some out. The repertoire has roughly 200,000 clones, 85% of them found once; the top ten carry roughly 7.7%. The sample taken for sequencing was peripheral blood. These receptors originate from a woman aged 60-75 years with acute or convalescent COVID-19.

The V gene is TRBV5-5, the J gene TRBJ2-2; D is undetermined. The CDR3 totals 12 residues. The germline gives CDR1 SGHKS, CDR2 YYEKEE (reference sequence). V dropped 1 base and J dropped 7 bases, with 5 bases sitting between them. This CDR3 is CASSLLSGELFF. The CDR3 nucleotides read TGTGCCAGCAGCTTGTTGAGCGGGGAGCTGTTTTTT.

The CDR3 sequence: CASSSGGGGGNEKLFF. For the CDR3, the DNA is TGCGCCAGCAGCTCCGGGGGCGGGGGAGGTAATGAAAAACTGTTTTTT. The V call is TRBV5-1, the J call TRBJ1-4; a possible D gene is TRBD1 (6 bases). This CDR3 is 16 amino acids long. From germline, CDR1 is SGHRS and CDR2 YFSETQ. Trimming removed 3 bases from V and 4 bases from J, with 16 bases in between.

The chain uses TRBV6-2 or TRBV6-3 and TRBJ2-7, with 7 bases fitting TRBD2. This CDR3 spans 14 amino acids. Trimming took 6 bases from V and 7 from J; bases not matched to a gene: 12. From germline, CDR1 is MNHEY and CDR2 SVGEGT. The CDR3 sequence is CASSPNALAREQYF. CDR3 DNA sequence: TGTGCCAGCAGCCCGAATGCACTAGCGCGGGAGCAGTACTTC.

V gene TRBV23-1 combines with J gene TRBJ1-2, with 8 bases matching TRBD1. TRBV23-1 carries the ORF label, with uncertain function. V gave up 4 bases and J gave up 2 bases; unmatched junction bases: 3. This CDR3 contains 14 residues. The CDR3 sequence: CASSPGQENYGYTF. The CDR3 nucleotides are TGCGCCAGCAGTCCGGGACAGGAAAACTATGGCTACACCTTC.

The J gene is TRBJ2-7, the V gene TRBV19, with TRBD2 as a possible D gene (5 bases). V lost 3 bases to trimming and J lost 7 bases, with 13 bases between them. The CDR3 is made up of 13 amino acids. Germline V gives CDR1 LNHDA, CDR2 SQIVND (reference sequence). In DNA, the CDR3 is TGTGCCAGTAGTATCGGGGAGCTTAGTGAGCAGTACTTC. Amino acids: CASSIGELSEQYF.

V usage is TRBV7-2 and J usage is TRBJ1-2; D not certain. Germline V CDR1 and CDR2: SGHTA, FQGNSA. Trimming took 5 bases from V and 2 from J, leaving 12 bases between them. The CDR3 consists of 14 residues. CDR3 DNA: TGTGCCAGCAGCCCCCGGGAGCCCAACTATGGCTACACCTTC. It translates to CASSPREPNYGYTF.

The V gene is TRBV12-3 or TRBV12-4, the J gene TRBJ1-3; unclear D gene. This CDR3 is 11 amino acids long. V gave up 8 bases and J gave up 6 bases, with 8 bases separating them. The CDR3 here is CASQRENTIYF. CDR3 DNA sequence: TGTGCCAGCCAGAGGGAAAACACCATATATTTT.

The chain carries TRBV27 and TRBJ1-6; TRBD1 might be the D (5 bases). The V end lost 3 bases, the J end lost 6 bases, and 9 bases lay between the germline ends. The CDR3 has 14 residues. CDR1 MNHEY and CDR2 SMNVEV come from the germline V gene (reference sequence). Here the CDR3 DNA reads TGTGCCAGCAGTTTTGCAGGGCGTAATTCACCCCTCCACTTT. Protein product: CASSFAGRNSPLHF.

The chain carries TRBV11-3 and TRBJ2-1; no clear D gene. The germline V gene encodes CDR1 SGHNT and CDR2 YENEEA. Trimming cost V 2 bases and J 2 bases, with 4 bases left between them. The CDR3 consists of 13 residues. The CDR3 here is CASSLSAYNEQFF. The CDR3 region has the DNA TGTGCCAGCAGCTTATCCGCCTACAATGAGCAGTTCTTC. The full variable domain, in which reference TRBV11-3 and TRBJ2-1 provide the parts outside the CDR3, is EAGVVQSPRYKIIEKKQPVAFWCNPISGHNTLYWYLQNLGQGPELLIRYENEEAVDDSQLPKDRFSAERLKGVDSTLKIQPAELGDSAVYLCASSLSAYNEQFFGPGTRLTVL.